Sequencing of this T cell receptor (beta chain) was carried out in a study of blood T cell repertoires in COVID-19. Per the germline V gene, CDR1 is LGHDT and CDR2 is YNNKEL (reference sequence). The CDR3 is 17 amino acids. The ends lost 4 bases at V and 1 base at J; junction bases unmatched: 9. Original processing notes: Counts of nucleated cells, estimated from reference gene primer amplification, were obtained. Produced via immunoSEQ multiplex PCR; TCRdb's table is partial and in-frame only. The V and J calls and clone size come from that table; D and trimming were worked out from the DNA. Of about 280,000 clones in the sample, approximately 86% were seen once.

The sequenced material came from peripheral blood. The V gene is TRBV3-1 (or the pseudogene TRBV3-2), the J gene TRBJ2-1, with 8 nucleotides matching TRBD1. This TCR was sampled from a man aged 35 to 55 with active or convalescent COVID-19. CDR3: CASSPNPGGTSYNEQFF. CDR3 nucleotides: TGTGCCAGCAGCCCCAATCCAGGGGGCACGTCCTACAATGAGCAGTTCTTC.